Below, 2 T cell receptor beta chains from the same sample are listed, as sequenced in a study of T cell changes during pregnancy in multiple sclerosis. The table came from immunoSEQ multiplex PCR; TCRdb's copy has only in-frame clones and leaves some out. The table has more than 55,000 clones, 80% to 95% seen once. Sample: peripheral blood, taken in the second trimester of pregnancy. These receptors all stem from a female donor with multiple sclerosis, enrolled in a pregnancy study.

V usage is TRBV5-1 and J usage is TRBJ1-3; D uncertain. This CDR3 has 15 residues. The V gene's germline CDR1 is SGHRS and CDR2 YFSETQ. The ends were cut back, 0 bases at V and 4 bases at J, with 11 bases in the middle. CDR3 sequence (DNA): TGCGCCAGCAGCTTGGGGCAGGCTACCGGAAACACCATATATTTT. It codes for CASSLGQATGNTIYF.

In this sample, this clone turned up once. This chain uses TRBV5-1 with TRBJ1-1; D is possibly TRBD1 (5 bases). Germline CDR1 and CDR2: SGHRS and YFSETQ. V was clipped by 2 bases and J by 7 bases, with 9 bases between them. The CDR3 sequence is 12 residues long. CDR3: CASSFPQVEAFF. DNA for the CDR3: TGCGCCAGCAGCTTTCCACAGGTTGAAGCTTTCTTT.